Presented here are 5 T cell receptor beta chains from one specimen sequenced in a study of T cell changes during pregnancy in multiple sclerosis. Libraries were prepared by immunoSEQ multiplex PCR; TCRdb keeps only in-frame clonotypes and omits some of them. The sample includes 32,000 or so clones, roughly 90% seen only once; the top ten take 5.1%. Specimen: CD8+ T cells from peripheral blood mononuclear cells, collected in the first trimester of pregnancy. The receptor set was obtained from a female donor with multiple sclerosis, enrolled in a pregnancy study.

The chain carries TRBV14 and TRBJ1-1, with TRBD1 matching over 9 bases. The ends lost 4 bases at V and 3 bases at J; junction bases unmatched: 6. The length of the CDR3 is 15 residues. CDR1 SGHDN and CDR2 FVKESK come from the germline V gene. CDR3 protein: CASSPGQGRDTEAFF. The CDR3 DNA reads TGTGCCAGCAGCCCCGGACAGGGGAGAGACACTGAAGCTTTCTTT.

This clone was seen a single time. The V gene is TRBV19, the J gene TRBJ2-4; 7 bases match TRBD1. Germline CDR1 reads LNHDA; CDR2 reads SQIVND (reference sequence). The junction had 10 bases not matched to a gene; V was cut back by 4 bases and J by 4 bases. CDR3 length: 16 residues. CDR3: CASSTPLGDRKNIQYF. The CDR3 DNA reads as TGTGCCAGTAGTACGCCCCTGGGGGACAGAAAAAACATTCAGTACTTC.

The V and J genes are TRBV28 and TRBJ1-1; 7 bases fit TRBD1. This CDR3 has 15 residues. V was pared by 1 base and J by 11 bases, with 13 bases of the junction left unmatched. CDR1 and CDR2 from the germline V gene are MDHEN and SYDVKM. In nucleotides, the CDR3 is TGTGCCAGCAGTTTATTTGCGACAGGGCTCCCACAGGCTTTCTTT. Residues: CASSLFATGLPQAFF.

V and J are TRBV19 and TRBJ2-6, with a tentative D call TRBD2 (5 bases). V lost 3 bases and J lost 0, with 21 bases in between. Per the germline V gene, CDR1 is LNHDA and CDR2 is SQIVND (reference sequence). The CDR3 runs to 20 residues. The CDR3 DNA follows: TGTGCCAGTAGTATCTTTGGTCGCGGGCAGGAGTTCTCTGGGGCCAACGTCCTGACTTTC. This sequence encodes CASSIFGRGQEFSGANVLTF.

This clone has just one count. V is TRBV4-1 and J is TRBJ2-3; 12 nucleotides line up with TRBD2. Losses at the gene ends were 1 base for V and 4 bases for J; bases not matched to a gene: 12. This CDR3 is built from 19 residues. Per germline, CDR1 MGHRA and CDR2 YSYEKL. The CDR3 DNA reads TGCGCCAGCAGCCAAGTCCTAGCGGGAGGGCCGGGGGCGGCAGATACGCAGTATTTT. This gives the protein CASSQVLAGGPGAADTQYF.